This T cell receptor beta chain was profiled in a study of blood T cell repertoires in COVID-19. Across the whole study: Sites in the United States, Italy and Spain provided acute and convalescent COVID-19 samples. Sample material is recorded as cDNA or gDNA derived from T cells, B-cell-depleted T cells, or PBMCs.

CDR1 is SGHRS and CDR2 is YFSETQ in the germline V gene. CDR3 length: 16 amino acids. V was trimmed by 3 bases and J by 4 bases, leaving 19 bases between them. Original processing notes: The assay estimated nucleated cells by amplifying reference gene primers. TCRdb's table, derived via immunoSEQ multiplex PCR, lists solely in-frame clones and lacks some. V and J calls and clone size are copied from that table; D and trimming were computed from the DNA. The table lists about 400,000 clones, around 87% of them singletons. The sample was peripheral blood. This chain connects TRBV5-1 to TRBJ1-1, with D maybe TRBD1 (6 bases). This sequence originates from a human donor in a cohort sampled during active COVID-19. Written as DNA, the CDR3 is TGCGCCAGCAGCTCCGACCCAACAGGGTACGGCACTGAAGCTTTCTTT. Its protein is CASSSDPTGYGTEAFF.